This TCR beta chain originates from a study of T-cell reconstitution after alpha-beta-depleted transplantation in children. The sample holds a few counts of this clonotype. Its target is not known. Unique molecular identifiers were built into the TCRbeta library. A single record per CDR3 protein comes from TCRdb applying MiXCR to the PCR reads. This sample carries under 300,000 distinct CDR3 sequences, more than 9% of them seen once, and the ten largest clones take about 20%. Study-level findings and limits: Expanded graft clones, several hundred of them, were reportedly the source of alpha-beta T cells about two months after transplant. Some patients' high day-60 TCRbeta diversity was attributed to recipient cells surviving conditioning.

The sample was peripheral blood, taken 180 days after TCRalphabeta/CD19-depleted stem cell transplant. The sequence derives from a male patient under 10 years old who had a stem cell transplant for chronic granulomatous disease, so the T cells may come from the graft donor.

The CDR3 loop is CASSQDPGYQPQHF. The CDR3 DNA is TGTGCCAGCAGCCAAGATCCCGGGTATCAGCCCCAGCATTTT. The chain uses TRBV4-2 and TRBJ1-5, with unresolved D. From germline, CDR1 is LGHNA and CDR2 YNFKEQ. The CDR3 extends over 14 amino acids. V was trimmed by 0 bases and J by 5 bases, leaving 8 bases between them.